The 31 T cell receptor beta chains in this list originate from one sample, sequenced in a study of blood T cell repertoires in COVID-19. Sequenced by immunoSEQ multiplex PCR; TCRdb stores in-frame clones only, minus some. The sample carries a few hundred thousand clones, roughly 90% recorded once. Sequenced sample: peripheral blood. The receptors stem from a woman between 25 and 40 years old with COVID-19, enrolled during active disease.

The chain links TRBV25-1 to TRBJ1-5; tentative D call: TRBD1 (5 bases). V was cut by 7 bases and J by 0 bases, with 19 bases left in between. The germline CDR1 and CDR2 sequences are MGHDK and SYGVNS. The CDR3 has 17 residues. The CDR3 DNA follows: TGTGCCAGCATTACTTTAAACAGGAGCTTTAGCAATCAGCCCCAGCATTTT. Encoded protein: CASITLNRSFSNQPQHF.

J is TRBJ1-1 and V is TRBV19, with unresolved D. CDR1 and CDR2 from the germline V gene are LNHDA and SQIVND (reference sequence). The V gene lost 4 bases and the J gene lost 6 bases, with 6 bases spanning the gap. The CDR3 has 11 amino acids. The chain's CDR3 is CASSNLAEAFF. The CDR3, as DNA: TGTGCCAGTAGTAACTTAGCTGAAGCTTTCTTT.

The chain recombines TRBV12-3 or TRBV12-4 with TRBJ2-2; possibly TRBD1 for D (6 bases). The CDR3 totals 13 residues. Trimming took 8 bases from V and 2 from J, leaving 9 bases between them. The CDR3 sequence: CASVDSNTGELFF. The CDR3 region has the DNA TGTGCCAGCGTGGACAGCAACACCGGGGAGCTGTTTTTT.

CDR3 protein: CASSPWGENYGYTF. The CDR3 DNA follows: TGTGCCAGCAGTCCATGGGGAGAGAACTATGGCTACACCTTC. The chain couples TRBV3-1 (or the pseudogene TRBV3-2) to TRBJ1-2; D not certain. The germline V gene has CDR1 LGHDT and CDR2 YNNKEL (reference sequence). With 6 bases removed from V and 2 bases from J, the gap between germline ends came to 13 bases. This CDR3 contains 14 residues.

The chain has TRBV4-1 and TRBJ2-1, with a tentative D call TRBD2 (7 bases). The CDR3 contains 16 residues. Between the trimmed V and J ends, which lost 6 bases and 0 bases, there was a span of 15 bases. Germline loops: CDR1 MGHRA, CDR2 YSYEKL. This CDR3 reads CASRLDGGLSYNEQFF. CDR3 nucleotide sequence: TGCGCCAGCAGACTTGACGGGGGGCTCTCCTACAATGAGCAGTTCTTC.

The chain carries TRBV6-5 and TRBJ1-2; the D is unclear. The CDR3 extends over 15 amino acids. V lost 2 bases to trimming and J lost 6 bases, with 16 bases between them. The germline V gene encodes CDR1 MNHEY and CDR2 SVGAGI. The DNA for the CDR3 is TGTGCCAGCAGTTACCTACGGGGTTTAAACGATGGCTACACCTTC. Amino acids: CASSYLRGLNDGYTF.

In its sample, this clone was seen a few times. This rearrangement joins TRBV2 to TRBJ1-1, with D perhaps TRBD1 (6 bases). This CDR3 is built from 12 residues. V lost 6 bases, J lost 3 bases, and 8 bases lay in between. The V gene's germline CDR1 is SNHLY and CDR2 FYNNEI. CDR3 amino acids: CASRDSYTEAFF. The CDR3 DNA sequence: TGTGCCAGCAGGGACAGCTACACTGAAGCTTTCTTT.

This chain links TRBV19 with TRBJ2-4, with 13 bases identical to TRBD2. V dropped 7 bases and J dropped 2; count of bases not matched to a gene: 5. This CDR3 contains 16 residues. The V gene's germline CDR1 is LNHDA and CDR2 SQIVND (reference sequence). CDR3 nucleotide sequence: TGTGCCAGTACCGTGACTAGCGGGGGGACCAAAAACATTCAGTACTTC. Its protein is CASTVTSGGTKNIQYF.

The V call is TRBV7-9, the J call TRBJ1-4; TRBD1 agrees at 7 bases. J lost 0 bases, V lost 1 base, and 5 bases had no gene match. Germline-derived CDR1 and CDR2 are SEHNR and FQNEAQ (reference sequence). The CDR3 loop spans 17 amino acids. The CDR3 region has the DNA TGTGCCAGCAGCTTAGTATGGGACAGTGCAACTAATGAAAAACTGTTTTTT. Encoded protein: CASSLVWDSATNEKLFF. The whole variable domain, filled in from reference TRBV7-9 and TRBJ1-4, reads DTGVSQNPRHKITKRGQNVTFRCDPISEHNRLYWYRQTLGQGPEFLTYFQNEAQLEKSRLLSDRFSAERPKGSFSTLEIQRTEQGDSAMYLCASSLVWDSATNEKLFFGSGTQLSVL.

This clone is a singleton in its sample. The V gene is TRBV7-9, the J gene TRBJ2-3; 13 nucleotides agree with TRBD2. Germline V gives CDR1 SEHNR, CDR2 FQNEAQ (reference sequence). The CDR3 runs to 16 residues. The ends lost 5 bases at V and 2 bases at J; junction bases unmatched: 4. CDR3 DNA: TGTGCCAGCAGCGGAGGACTAGCGGGGGTCACAGATACGCAGTATTTT. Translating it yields CASSGGLAGVTDTQYF.

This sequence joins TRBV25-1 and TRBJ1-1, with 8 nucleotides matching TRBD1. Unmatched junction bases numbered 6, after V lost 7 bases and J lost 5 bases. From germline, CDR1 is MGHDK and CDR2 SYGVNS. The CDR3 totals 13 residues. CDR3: CASISRGLTEAFF. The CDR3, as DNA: TGTGCCAGCATCTCCAGGGGGCTAACTGAAGCTTTCTTT.

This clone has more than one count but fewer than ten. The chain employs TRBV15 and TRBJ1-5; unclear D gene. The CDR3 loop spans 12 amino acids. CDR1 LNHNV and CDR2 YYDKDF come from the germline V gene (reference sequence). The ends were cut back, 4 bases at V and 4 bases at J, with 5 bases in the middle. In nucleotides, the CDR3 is TGTGCCACCAGCAACTTTAATCAGCCCCAGCATTTT. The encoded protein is CATSNFNQPQHF.

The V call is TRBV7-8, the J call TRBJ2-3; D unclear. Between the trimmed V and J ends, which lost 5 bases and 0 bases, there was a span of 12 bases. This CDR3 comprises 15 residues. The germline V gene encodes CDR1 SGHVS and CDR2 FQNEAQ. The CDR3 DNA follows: TGTGCCAGCAGCCTCCTGGCCTTTAGCACAGATACGCAGTATTTT. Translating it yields CASSLLAFSTDTQYF.

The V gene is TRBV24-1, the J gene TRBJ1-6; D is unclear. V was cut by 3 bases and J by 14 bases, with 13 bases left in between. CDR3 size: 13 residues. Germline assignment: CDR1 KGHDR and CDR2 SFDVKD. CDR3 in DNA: TGTGCCACCAGTGATACTGAGGGTATGGCCCTCCACTTT. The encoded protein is CATSDTEGMALHF.

CDR3 loop: CASSLAREGNTEAFF. CDR3 DNA sequence: TGTGCCAGCAGCTTGGCCAGGGAAGGGAACACTGAAGCTTTCTTT. This chain joins TRBV5-4 and TRBJ1-1; weak D call: TRBD1 (5 bases). Germline V CDR1 and CDR2: SGHNT, YYREEE (reference sequence). The CDR3 spans 15 residues. The ends were cut back, 0 bases at V and 1 base at J, with 10 bases in the middle. The complete variable domain, with remaining parts taken from reference TRBV5-4 and TRBJ1-1, reads ETGVTQSPTHLIKTRGQQVTLRCSSQSGHNTVSWYQQALGQGPQFIFQYYREEENGRGNFPPRFSGLQFPNYSSELNVNALELDDSALYLCASSLAREGNTEAFFGQGTRLTVV.

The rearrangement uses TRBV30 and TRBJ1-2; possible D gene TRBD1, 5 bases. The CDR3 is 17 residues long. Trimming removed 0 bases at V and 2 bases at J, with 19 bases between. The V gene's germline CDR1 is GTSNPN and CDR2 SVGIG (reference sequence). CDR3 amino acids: CAWSVLTRQRPNYGYTF. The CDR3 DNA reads TGTGCCTGGAGTGTACTAACCCGACAGAGACCCAACTATGGCTACACCTTC.

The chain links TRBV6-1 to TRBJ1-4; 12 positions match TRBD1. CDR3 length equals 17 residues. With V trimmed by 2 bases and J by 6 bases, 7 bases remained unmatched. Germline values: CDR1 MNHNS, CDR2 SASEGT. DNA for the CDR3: TGTGCCAGCAGTGAACCGGGACAGGGGGCAATCTATGAAAAACTGTTTTTT. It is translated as CASSEPGQGAIYEKLFF.

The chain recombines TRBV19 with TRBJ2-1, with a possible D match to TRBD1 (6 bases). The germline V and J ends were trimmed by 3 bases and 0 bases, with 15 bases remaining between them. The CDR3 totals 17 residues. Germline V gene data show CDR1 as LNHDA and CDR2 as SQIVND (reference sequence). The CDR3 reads CASSIPGGPSSYNEQFF. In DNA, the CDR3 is TGTGCCAGTAGTATCCCTGGGGGCCCGAGCTCCTACAATGAGCAGTTCTTC.

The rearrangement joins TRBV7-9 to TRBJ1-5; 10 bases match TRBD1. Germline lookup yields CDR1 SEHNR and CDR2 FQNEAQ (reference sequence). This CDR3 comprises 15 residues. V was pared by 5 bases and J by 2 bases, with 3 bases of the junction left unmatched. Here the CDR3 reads CASSMTGGGNQPQHF. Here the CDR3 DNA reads TGTGCCAGCAGCATGACAGGGGGCGGCAATCAGCCCCAGCATTTT.

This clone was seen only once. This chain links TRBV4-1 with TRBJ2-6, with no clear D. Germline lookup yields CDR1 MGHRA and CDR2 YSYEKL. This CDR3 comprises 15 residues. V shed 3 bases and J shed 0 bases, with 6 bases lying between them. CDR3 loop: CASSQAHSGANVLTF. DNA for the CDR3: TGCGCCAGCAGCCAGGCCCACTCTGGGGCCAACGTCCTGACTTTC.

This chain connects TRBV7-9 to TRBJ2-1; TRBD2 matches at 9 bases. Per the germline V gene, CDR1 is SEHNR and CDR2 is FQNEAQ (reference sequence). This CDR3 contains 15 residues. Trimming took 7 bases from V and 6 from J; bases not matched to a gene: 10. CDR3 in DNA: TGTGCCAGCAACATTATGCGGGGGGGTGCCAATGAGCAGTTCTTC. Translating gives CASNIMRGGANEQFF.

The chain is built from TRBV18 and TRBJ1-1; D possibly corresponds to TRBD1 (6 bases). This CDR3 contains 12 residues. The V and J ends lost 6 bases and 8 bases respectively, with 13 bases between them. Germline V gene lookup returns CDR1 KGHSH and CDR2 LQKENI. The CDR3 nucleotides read TGTGCCAGCTCCGAGACAGGTGTGGAAGCTTTCTTT. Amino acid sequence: CASSETGVEAFF.

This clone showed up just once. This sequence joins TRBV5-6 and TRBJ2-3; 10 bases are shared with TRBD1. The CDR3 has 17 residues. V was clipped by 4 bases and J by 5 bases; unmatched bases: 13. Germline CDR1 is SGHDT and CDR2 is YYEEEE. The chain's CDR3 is CASSPFMGTGAVDTQYF. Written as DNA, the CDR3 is TGTGCCAGCAGCCCATTCATGGGGACAGGGGCCGTAGATACGCAGTATTTT. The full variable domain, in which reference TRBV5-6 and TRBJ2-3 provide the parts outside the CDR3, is DAGVTQSPTHLIKTRGQQVTLRCSPKSGHDTVSWYQQALGQGPQFIFQYYEEEERQRGNFPDRFSGHQFPNYSSELNVNALLLGDSALYLCASSPFMGTGAVDTQYFGPGTRLTVL.

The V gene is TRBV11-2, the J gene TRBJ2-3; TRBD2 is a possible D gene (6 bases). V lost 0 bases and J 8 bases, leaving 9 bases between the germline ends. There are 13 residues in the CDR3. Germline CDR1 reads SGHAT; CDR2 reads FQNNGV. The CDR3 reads CASSLEVRGTQYF. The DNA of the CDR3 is TGTGCCAGCAGCTTAGAGGTGCGGGGTACGCAGTATTTT.

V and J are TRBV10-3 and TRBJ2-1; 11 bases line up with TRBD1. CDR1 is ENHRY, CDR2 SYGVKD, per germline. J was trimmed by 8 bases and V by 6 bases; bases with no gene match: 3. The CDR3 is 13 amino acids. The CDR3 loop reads CAISRDRGYEQFF. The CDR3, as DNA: TGTGCCATCAGCCGGGACAGGGGGTATGAGCAGTTCTTC.

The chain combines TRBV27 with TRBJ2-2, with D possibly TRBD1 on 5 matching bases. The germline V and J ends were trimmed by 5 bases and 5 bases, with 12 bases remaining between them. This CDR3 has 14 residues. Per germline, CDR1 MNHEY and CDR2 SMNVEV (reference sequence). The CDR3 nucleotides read TGTGCCAGCAGTACGGGTAGGACAACCGGGGAGCTGTTTTTT. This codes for CASSTGRTTGELFF.

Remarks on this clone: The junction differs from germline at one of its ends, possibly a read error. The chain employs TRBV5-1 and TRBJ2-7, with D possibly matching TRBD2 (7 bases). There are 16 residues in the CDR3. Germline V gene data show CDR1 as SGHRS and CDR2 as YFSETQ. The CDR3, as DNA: TGCGCCCGCAGCTTGGGGGGGGGCGGGGAGGACTACGAGCAGTACTTC. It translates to CARSLGGGGEDYEQYF.

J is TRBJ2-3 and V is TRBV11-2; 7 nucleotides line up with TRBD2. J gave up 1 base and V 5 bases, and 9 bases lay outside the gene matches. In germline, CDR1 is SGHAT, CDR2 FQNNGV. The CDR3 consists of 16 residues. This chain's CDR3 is CASSGQFAGGTDTQYF. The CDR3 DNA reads TGTGCCAGCAGCGGCCAGTTCGCGGGGGGCACAGATACGCAGTATTTT.

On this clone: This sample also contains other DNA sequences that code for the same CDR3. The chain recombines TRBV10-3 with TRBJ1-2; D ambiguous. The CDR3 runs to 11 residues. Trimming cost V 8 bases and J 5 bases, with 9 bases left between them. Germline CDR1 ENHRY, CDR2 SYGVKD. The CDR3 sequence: CAISGNYGYTF. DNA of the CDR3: TGTGCCATCTCAGGAAATTATGGCTACACCTTC.

The CDR3 nucleotides are TGTGCCAGCAGCGGTAGCGGGGGTTTTTACAATGAGCAGTTCTTC. It yields the protein CASSGSGGFYNEQFF. The chain couples TRBV7-2 to TRBJ2-1; 9 bases match TRBD2. The germline CDR1 and CDR2 sequences are SGHTA and FQGNSA. V was clipped by 5 bases and J by 4 bases; unmatched bases: 6. This CDR3 comprises 15 residues.

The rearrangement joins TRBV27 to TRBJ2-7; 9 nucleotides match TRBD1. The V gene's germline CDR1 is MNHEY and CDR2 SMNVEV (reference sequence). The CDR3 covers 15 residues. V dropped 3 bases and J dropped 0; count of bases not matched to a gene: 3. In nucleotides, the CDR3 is TGTGCCAGCAGTTTTGGGGACAGGGACTCCTACGAGCAGTACTTC. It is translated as CASSFGDRDSYEQYF.